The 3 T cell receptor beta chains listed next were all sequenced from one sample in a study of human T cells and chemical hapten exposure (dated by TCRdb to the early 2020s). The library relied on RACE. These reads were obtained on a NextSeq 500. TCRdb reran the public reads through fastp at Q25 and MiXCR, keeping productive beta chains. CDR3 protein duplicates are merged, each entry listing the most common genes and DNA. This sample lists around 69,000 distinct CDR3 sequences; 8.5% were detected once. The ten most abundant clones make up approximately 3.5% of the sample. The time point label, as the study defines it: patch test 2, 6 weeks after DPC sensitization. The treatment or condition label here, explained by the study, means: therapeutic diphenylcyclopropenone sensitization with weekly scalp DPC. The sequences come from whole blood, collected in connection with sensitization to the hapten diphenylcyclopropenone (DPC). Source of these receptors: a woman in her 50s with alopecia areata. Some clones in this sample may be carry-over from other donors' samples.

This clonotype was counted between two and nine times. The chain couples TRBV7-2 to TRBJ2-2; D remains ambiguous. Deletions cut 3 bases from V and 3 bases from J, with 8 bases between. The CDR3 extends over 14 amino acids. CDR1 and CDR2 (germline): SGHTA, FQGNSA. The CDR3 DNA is TGTGCCAGCAGCTTCGCGGCGGACACCGGGGAGCTGTTTTTT. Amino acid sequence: CASSFAADTGELFF. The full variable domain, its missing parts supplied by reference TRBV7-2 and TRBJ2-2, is GAGVSQSPSNKVTEKGKDVELRCDPISGHTALYWYRQSLGQGLEFLIYFQGNSAPDKSGLPSDRFSAERTGGSVSTLTIQRTQQEDSAVYLCASSFAADTGELFFGEGSRLTVL.

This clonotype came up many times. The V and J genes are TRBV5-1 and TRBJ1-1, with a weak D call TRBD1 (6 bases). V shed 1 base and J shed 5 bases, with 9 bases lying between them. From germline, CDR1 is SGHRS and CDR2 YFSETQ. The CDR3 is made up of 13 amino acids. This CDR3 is CASSLMRGTEAFF. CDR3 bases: TGCGCCAGCAGCTTGATGAGGGGGACTGAAGCTTTCTTT.

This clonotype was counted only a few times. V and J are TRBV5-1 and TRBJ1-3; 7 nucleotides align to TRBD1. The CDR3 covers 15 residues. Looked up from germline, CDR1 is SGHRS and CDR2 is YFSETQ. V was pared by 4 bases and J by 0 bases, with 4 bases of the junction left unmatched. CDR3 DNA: TGCGCCAGCAGCCCTGGGACAGACTCTGGAAACACCATATATTTT. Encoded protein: CASSPGTDSGNTIYF.